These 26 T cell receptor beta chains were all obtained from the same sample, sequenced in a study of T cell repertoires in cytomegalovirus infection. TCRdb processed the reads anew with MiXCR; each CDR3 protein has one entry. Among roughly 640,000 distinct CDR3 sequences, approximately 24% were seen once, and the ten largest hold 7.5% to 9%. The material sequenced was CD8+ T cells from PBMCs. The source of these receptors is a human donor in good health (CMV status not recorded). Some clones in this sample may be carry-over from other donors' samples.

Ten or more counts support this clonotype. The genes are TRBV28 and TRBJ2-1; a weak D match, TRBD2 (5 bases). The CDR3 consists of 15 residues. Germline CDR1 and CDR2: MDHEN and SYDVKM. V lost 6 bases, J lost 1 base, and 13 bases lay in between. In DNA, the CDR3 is TGTGCCAGCAGCCCCCCGGGATCATCCTACAATGAGCAGTTCTTC. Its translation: CASSPPGSSYNEQFF.

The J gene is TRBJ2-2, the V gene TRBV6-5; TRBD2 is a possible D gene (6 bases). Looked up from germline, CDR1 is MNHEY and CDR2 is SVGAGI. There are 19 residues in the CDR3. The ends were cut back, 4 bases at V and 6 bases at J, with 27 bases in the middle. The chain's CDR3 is CASSSPPSAGRVISGELFF. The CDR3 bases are TGTGCCAGCAGTTCTCCCCCCTCTGCGGGGCGGGTGATCTCCGGGGAGCTGTTTTTT.

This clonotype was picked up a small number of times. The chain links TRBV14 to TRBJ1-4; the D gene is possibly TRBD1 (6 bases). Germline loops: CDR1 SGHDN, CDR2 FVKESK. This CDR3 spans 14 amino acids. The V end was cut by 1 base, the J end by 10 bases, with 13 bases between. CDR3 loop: CASSQGKTGSKLFF. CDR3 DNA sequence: TGTGCCAGCAGCCAAGGGAAGACAGGCTCAAAACTGTTTTTT.

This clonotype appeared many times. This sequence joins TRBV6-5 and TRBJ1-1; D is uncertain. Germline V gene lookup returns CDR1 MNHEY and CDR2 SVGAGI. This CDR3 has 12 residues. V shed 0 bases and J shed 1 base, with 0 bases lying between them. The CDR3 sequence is CASSYSNTEAFF. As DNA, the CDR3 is TGTGCCAGCAGTTACTCGAACACTGAAGCTTTCTTT.

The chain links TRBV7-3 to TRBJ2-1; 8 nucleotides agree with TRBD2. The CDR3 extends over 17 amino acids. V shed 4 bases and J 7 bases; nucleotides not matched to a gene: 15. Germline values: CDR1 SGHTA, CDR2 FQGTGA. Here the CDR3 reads CASSSTPPGLGFNEQFF. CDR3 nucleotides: TGTGCCAGCAGCTCCACACCGCCGGGACTAGGTTTTAATGAGCAGTTCTTC. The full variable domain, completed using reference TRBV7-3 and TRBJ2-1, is GAGVSQTPSNKVTEKGKYVELRCDPISGHTALYWYRQSLGQGPEFLIYFQGTGAADDSGLPNDRFFAVRPEGSVSTLKIQRTERGDSAVYLCASSSTPPGLGFNEQFFGPGTRLTVL.

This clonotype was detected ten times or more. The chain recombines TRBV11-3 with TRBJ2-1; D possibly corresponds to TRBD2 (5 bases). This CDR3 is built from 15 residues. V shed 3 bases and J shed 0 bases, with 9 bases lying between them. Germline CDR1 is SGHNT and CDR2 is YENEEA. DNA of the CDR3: TGTGCCAGCAGCTTGGAAGCGGACTCCTACAATGAGCAGTTCTTC. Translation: CASSLEADSYNEQFF.

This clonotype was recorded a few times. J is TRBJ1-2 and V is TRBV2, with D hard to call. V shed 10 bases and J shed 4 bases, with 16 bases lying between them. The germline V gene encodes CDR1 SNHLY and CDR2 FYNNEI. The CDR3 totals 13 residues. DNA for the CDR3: TGTGCCACCTTGGACGGCCGGTCCTATGGCTACACCTTC. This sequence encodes CATLDGRSYGYTF.

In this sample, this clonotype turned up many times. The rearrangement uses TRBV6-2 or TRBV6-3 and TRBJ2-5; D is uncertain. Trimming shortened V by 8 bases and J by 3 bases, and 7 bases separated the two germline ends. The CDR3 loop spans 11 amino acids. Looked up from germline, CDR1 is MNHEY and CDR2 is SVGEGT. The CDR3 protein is CASQKKETQYF. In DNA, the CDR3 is TGTGCCAGCCAGAAAAAAGAGACCCAGTACTTC.

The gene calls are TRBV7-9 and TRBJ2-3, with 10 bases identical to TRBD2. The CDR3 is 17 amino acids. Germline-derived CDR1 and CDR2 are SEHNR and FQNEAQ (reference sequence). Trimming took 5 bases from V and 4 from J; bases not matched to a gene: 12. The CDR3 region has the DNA TGTGCCAGCAGCGCCAAATTTGGGACTAGCGATGCAGATACGCAGTATTTT. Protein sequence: CASSAKFGTSDADTQYF.

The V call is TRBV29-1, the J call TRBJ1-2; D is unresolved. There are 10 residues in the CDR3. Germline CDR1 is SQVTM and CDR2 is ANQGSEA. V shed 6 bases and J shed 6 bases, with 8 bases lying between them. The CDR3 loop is CSVPGHGYTF. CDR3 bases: TGCAGCGTGCCTGGACATGGCTACACCTTC.

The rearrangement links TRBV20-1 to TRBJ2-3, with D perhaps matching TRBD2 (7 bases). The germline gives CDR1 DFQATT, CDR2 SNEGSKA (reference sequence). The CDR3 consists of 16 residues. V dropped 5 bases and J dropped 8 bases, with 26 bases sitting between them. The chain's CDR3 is CSARSIFGGGQGTQYF. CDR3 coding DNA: TGCAGTGCTCGGTCGATTTTTGGGGGGGGCCAAGGTACGCAGTATTTT.

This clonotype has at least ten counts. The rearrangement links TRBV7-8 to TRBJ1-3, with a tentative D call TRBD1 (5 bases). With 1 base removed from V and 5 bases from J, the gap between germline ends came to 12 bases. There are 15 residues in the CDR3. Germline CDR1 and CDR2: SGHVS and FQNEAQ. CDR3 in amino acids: CASSLGTAGRNTIYF. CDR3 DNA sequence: TGTGCCAGCAGCTTAGGGACCGCAGGGAGAAACACCATATATTTT.

CDR3 nucleotides: TGCAGCGCAGCGGGGGGGCTCGACAATGAGCAGTTCTTC. Translation gives CSAAGGLDNEQFF. This rearrangement joins TRBV29-1 to TRBJ2-1, with TRBD2 matching over 10 bases. V was pared by 7 bases and J by 5 bases, with 5 bases of the junction left unmatched. The germline V gene encodes CDR1 SQVTM and CDR2 ANQGSEA. The CDR3 is made up of 13 amino acids.

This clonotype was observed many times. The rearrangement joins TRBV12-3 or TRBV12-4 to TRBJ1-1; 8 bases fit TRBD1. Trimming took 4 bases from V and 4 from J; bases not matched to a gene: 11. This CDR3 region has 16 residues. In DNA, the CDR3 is TGTGCCAGCAGTTGGACCCCCCGGGACAGGTTCACTGAAGCTTTCTTT. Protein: CASSWTPRDRFTEAFF.

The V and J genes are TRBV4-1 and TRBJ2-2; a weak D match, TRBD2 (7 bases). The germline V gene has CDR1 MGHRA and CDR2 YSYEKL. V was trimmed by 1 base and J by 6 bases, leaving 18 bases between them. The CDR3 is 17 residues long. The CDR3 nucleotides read TGCGCCAGCAGCCAAGGCTGGACGGGGGGCCACCCCGGGGAGCTGTTTTTT. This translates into CASSQGWTGGHPGELFF.

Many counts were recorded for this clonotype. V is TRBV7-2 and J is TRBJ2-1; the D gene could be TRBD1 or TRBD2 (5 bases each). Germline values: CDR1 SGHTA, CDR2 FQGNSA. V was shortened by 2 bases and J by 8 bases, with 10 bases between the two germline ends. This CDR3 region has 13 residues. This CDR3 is CASSLIEGHEQFF. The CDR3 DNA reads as TGTGCCAGCAGCTTAATCGAGGGGCATGAGCAGTTCTTC. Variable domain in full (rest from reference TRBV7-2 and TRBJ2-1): GAGVSQSPSNKVTEKGKDVELRCDPISGHTALYWYRQSLGQGLEFLIYFQGNSAPDKSGLPSDRFSAERTGGSVSTLTIQRTQQEDSAVYLCASSLIEGHEQFFGPGTRLTVL.

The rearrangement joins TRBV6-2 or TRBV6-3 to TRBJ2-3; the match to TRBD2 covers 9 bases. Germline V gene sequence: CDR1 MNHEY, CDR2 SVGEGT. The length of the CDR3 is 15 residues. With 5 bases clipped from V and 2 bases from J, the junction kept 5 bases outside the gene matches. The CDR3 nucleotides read TGTGCCAGCAGTACGGGACTAGCAGACACAGATACGCAGTATTTT. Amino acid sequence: CASSTGLADTDTQYF.

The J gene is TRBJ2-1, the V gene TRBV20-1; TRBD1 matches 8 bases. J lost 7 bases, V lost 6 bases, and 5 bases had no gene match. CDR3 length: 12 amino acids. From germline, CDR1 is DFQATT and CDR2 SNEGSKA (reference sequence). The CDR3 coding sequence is TGCAGTGCGCGGGACAGGTGGAATGAGCAGTTCTTC. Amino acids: CSARDRWNEQFF.

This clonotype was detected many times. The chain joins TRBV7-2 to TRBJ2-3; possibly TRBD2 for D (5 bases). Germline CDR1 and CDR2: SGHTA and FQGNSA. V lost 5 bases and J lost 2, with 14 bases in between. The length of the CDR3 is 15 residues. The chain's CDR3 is CASSPAGWVTDTQYF. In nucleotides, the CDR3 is TGTGCCAGCAGCCCGGCGGGTTGGGTCACAGATACGCAGTATTTT.

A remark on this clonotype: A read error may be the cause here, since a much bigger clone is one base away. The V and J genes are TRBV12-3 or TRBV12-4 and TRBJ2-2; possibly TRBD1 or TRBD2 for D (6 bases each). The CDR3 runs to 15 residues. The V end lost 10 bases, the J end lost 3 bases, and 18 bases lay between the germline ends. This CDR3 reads CANSYGGPDTGELFF. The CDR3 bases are TGTGCCAACAGCTACGGGGGCCCGGACACCGGGGAGCTGTTTTTT.

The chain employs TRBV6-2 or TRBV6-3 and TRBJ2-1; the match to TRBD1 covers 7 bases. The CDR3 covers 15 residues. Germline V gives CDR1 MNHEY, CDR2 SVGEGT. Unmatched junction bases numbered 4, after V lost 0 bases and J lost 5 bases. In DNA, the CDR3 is TGTGCCAGCAGTTACTCGACAGGGATCGACAATGAGCAGTTCTTC. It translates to CASSYSTGIDNEQFF.

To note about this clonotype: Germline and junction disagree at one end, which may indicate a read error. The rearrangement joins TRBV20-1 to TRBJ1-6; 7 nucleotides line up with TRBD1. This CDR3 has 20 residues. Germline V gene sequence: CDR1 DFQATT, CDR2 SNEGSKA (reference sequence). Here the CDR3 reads CSARESIRGPEGSCNSPLHF. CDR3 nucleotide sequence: TGCAGTGCTAGAGAAAGCATAAGGGGGCCAGAGGGCTCCTGTAATTCACCCCTCCACTTT.

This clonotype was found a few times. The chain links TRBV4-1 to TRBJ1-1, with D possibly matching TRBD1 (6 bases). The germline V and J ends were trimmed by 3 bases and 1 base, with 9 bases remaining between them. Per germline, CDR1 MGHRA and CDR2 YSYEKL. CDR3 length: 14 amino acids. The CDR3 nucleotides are TGCGCCAGCAGCCAGCAGGGGCGGAACACTGAAGCTTTCTTT. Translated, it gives CASSQQGRNTEAFF.

CDR3 loop: CAIGVAGLEQYV. The CDR3 coding sequence is TGTGCCATCGGGGTAGCGGGACTCGAGCAGTACGTC. The rearrangement uses TRBV10-3 and TRBJ2-7; TRBD2 agrees at 8 bases. CDR3 length: 12 amino acids. V dropped 8 bases and J dropped 6; count of bases not matched to a gene: 6. Germline V lookup: CDR1 ENHRY, CDR2 SYGVKD.

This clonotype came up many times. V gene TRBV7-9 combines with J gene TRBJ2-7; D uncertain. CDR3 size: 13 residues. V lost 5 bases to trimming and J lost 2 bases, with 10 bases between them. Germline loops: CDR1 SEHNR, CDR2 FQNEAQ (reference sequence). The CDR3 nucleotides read TGTGCCAGCAGCAACAGTATTACCTACGAGCAGTACTTC. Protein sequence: CASSNSITYEQYF.

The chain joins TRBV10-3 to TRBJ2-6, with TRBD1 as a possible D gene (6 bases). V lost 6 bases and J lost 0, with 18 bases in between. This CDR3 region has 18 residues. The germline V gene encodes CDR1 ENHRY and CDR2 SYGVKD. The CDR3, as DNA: TGTGCCATCAGCTGGACAGCTCTTACCTACTCTGGGGCCAACGTCCTGACTTTC. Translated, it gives CAISWTALTYSGANVLTF.